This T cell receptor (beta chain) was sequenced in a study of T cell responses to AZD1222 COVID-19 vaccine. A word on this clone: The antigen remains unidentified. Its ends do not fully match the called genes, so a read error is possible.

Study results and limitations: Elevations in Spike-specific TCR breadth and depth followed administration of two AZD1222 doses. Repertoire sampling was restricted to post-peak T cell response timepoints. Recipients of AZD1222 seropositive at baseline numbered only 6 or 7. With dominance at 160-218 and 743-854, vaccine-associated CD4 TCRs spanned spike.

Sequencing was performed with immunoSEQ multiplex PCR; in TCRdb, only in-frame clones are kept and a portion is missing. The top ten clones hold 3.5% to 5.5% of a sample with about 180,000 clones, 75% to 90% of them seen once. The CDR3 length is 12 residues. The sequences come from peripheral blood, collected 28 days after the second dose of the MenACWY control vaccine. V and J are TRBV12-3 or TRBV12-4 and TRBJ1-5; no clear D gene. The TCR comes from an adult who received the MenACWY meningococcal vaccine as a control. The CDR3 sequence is CASSTHPTAPSF. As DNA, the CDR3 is TGTGCCAGCAGTACCCACCCCACGGCCCCATCGTTC.